This T cell receptor beta chain originates from a study of blood T cell repertoires in COVID-19. On the study more broadly: Sources were T cells, B-cell-depleted T cells, or PBMCs; the material itself was cDNA or gDNA.

Data came from immunoSEQ multiplex PCR; TCRdb stores just in-frame clones and leaves some out. The sample includes fewer than 100,000 clones, around 90% of them seen just once. Sequencing was carried out using peripheral blood. This clonotype was obtained from a woman of 80 years or more with acute or convalescent COVID-19.

Here the CDR3 reads CASSRGASGGHNEQFF. CDR3 DNA sequence: TGTGCCAGCAGTAGGGGCGCTAGCGGGGGACACAATGAGCAGTTCTTC. The chain links TRBV6-2 or TRBV6-3 to TRBJ2-1, with TRBD2 identical over 10 bases. V dropped 5 bases and J dropped 5; count of bases not matched to a gene: 9. This CDR3 contains 16 residues. Germline V gene data show CDR1 as MNHEY and CDR2 as SVGEGT.